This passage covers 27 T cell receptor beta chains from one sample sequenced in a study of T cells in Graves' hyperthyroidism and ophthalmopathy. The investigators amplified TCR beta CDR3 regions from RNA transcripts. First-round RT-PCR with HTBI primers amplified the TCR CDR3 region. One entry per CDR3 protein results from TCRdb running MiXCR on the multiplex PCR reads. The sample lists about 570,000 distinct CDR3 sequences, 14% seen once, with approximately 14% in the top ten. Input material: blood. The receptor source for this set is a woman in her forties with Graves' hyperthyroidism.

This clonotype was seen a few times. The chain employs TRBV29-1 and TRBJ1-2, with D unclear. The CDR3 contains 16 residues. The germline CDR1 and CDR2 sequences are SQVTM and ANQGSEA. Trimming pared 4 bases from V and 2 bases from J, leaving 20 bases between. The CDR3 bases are TGCAGCGTTGCCCAACTGACCTTTACAGAGAACTATGGCTACACCTTC. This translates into CSVAQLTFTENYGYTF.

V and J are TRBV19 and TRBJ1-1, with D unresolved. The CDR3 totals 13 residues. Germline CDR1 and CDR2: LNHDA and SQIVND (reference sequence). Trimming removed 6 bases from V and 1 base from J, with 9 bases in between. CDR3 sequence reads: CASRDFGNTEAFF. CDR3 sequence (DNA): TGTGCCAGTAGGGACTTCGGGAACACTGAAGCTTTCTTT.

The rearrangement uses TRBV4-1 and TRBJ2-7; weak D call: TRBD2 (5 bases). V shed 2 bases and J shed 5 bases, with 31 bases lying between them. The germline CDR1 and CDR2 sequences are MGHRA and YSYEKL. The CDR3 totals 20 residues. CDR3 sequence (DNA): TGCGCCAGCAGCCAAACCCCTGGGAGTCTTTCCGGGGTACTCCTGGACGAGCAGTACTTC. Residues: CASSQTPGSLSGVLLDEQYF.

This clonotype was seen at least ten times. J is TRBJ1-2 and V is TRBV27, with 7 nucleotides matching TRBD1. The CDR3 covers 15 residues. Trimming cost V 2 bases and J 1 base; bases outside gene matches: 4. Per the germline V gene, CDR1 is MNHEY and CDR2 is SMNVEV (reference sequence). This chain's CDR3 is CASSLTGEDNYGYTF. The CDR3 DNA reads TGTGCCAGCAGTTTAACAGGGGAGGATAACTATGGCTACACCTTC.

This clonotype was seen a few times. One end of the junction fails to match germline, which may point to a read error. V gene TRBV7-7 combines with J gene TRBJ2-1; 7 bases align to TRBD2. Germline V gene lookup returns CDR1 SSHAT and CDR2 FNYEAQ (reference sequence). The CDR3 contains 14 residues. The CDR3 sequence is CASSLGGSANEQFF. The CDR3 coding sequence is TGTGCTAGCAGCTTGGGGGGGTCCGCCAATGAGCAGTTCTTC. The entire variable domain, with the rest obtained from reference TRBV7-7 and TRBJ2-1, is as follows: GAGVSQSPRYKVTKRGQDVTLRCDPISSHATLYWYQQALGQGPEFLTYFNYEAQPDKSGLPSDRFSAERPEGSISTLTIQRTEQRDSAMYRCASSLGGSANEQFFGPGTRLTVL.

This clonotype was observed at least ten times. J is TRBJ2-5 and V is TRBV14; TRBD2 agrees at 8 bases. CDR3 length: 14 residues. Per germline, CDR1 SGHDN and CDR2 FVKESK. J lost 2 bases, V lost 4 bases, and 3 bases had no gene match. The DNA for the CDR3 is TGTGCCAGCAGCCGCCGACTAGCGCAAGAGACCCAGTACTTC. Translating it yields CASSRRLAQETQYF.

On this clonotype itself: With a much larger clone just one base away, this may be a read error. The CDR3: CAGSRPVYNEQFF. CDR3 bases: TGTGCCGGCAGTAGACCAGTCTACAATGAGCAGTTCTTC. The chain has TRBV28 and TRBJ2-1; no reliable D call. The CDR3 is 13 amino acids. The germline gives CDR1 MDHEN, CDR2 SYDVKM.

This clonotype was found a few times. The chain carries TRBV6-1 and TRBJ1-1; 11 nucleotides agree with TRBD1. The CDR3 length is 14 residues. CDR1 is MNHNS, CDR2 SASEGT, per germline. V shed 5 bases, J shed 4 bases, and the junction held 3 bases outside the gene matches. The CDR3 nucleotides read TGTGCCAGCAGTTGGACAGGGGGCGGCACTGAAGCTTTCTTT. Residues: CASSWTGGGTEAFF.

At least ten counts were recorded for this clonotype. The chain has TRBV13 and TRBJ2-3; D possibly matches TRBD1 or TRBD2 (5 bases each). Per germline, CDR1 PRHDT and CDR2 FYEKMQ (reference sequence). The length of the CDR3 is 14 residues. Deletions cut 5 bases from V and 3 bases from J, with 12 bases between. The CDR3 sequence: CASSALWGTDTQYF. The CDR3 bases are TGTGCCAGCAGCGCCCTGTGGGGGACAGATACGCAGTATTTT.

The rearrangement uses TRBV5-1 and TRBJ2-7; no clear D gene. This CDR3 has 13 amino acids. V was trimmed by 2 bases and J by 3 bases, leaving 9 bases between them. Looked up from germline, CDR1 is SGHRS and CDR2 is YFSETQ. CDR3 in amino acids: CASSFPDNYEQYF. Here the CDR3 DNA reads TGCGCCAGCAGCTTCCCTGACAACTACGAGCAGTACTTC.

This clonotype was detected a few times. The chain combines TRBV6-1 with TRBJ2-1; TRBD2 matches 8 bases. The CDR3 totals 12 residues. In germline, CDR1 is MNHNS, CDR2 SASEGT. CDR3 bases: TGTACAATAGCGGGACGGGACAATGAGCAGTTCTTC. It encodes CTIAGRDNEQFF.

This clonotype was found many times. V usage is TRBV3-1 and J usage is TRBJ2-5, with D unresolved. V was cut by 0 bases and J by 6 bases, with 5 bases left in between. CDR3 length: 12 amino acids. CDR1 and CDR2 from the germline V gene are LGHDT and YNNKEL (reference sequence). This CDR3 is CASSQDPKTQYF. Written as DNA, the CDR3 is TGTGCCAGCAGCCAAGATCCAAAGACCCAGTACTTC.

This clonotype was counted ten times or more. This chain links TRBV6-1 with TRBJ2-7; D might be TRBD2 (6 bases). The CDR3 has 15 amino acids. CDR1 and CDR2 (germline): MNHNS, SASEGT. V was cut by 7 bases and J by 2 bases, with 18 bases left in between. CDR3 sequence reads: CASKVGGGSTYEQYF. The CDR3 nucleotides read TGTGCCAGCAAGGTTGGGGGAGGTTCCACCTACGAGCAGTACTTC.

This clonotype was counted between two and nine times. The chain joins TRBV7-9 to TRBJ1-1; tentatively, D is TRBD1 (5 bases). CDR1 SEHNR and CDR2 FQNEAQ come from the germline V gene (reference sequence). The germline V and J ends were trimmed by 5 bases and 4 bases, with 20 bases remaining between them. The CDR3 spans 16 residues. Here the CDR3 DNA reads TGTGCCAGCAGCCCCTCGGGAGGGCATCAGGGCACTGAAGCTTTCTTT. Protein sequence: CASSPSGGHQGTEAFF.

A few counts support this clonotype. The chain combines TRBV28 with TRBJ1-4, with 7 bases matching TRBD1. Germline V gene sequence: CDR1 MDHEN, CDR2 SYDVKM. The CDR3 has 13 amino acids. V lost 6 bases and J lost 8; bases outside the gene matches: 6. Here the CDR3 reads CASSTGAREKLFF. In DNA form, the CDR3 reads TGTGCCAGCAGCACAGGGGCAAGGGAAAAACTGTTTTTT.

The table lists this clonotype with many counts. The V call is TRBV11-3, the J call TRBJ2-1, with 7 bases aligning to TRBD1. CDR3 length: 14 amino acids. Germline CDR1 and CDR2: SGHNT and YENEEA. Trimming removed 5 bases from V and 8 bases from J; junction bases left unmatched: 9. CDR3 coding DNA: TGTGCCAGCAGCAAAGAACAGGGGAGCTATGAGCAGTTCTTC. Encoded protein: CASSKEQGSYEQFF.

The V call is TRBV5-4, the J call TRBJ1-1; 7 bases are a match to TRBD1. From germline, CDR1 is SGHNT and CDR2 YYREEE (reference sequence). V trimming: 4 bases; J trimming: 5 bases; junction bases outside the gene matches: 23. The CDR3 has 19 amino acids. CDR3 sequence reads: CASSQTTPGQLKIGTEAFF. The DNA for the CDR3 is TGTGCCAGCAGCCAAACGACCCCGGGACAGCTAAAGATCGGGACTGAAGCTTTCTTT. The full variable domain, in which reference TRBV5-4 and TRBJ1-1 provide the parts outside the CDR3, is ETGVTQSPTHLIKTRGQQVTLRCSSQSGHNTVSWYQQALGQGPQFIFQYYREEENGRGNFPPRFSGLQFPNYSSELNVNALELDDSALYLCASSQTTPGQLKIGTEAFFGQGTRLTVV.

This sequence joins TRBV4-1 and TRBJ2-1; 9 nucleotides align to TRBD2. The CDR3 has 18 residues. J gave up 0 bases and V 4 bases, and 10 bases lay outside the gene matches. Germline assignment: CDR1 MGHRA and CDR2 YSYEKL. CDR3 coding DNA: TGCGCCAGCAGCCGCCAAGGGAATAGCGGGAGCTCCTACAATGAGCAGTTCTTC. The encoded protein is CASSRQGNSGSSYNEQFF.

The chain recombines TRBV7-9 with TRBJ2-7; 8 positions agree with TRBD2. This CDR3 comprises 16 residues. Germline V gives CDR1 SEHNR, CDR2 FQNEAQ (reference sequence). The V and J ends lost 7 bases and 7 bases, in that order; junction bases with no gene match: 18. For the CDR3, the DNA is TGTGCCAGCACCTCCGTGGGTACGGCGGGAGGAAAAGAGCAGTACTTC. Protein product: CASTSVGTAGGKEQYF.

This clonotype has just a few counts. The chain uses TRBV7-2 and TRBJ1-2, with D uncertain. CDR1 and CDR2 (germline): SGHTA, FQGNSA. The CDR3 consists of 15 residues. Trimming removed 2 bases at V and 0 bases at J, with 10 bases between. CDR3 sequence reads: CASSLITQANYGYTF. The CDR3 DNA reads TGTGCCAGCAGCTTAATAACCCAGGCTAACTATGGCTACACCTTC.

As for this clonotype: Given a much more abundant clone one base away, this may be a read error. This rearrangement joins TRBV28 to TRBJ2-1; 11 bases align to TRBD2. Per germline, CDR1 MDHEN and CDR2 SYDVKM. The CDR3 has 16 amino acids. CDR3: CASRSGTSGSHNEQFF. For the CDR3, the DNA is TGTGCCAGCAGATCCGGGACTAGCGGCTCCCACAATGAGCAGTTCTTC.

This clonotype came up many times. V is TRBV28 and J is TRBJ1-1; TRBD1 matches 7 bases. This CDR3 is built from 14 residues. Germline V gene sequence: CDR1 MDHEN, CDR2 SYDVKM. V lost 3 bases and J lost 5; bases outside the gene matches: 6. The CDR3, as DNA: TGTGCCAGCAGTTTGACAGGGTCGGGGACTGAAGCTTTCTTT. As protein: CASSLTGSGTEAFF.

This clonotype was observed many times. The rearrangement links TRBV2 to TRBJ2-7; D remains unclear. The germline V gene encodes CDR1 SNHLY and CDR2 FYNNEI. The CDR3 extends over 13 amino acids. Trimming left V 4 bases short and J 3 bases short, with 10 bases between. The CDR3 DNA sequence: TGTGCCAGCAGTGCTCAGGTCGGCTACGAGCAGTACTTC. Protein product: CASSAQVGYEQYF. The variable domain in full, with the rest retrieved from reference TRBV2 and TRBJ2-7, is EPEVTQTPSHQVTQMGQEVILRCVPISNHLYFYWYRQILGQKVEFLVSFYNNEISEKSEIFDDQFSVERPDGSNFTLKIRSTKLEDSAMYFCASSAQVGYEQYFGPGTRLTVT.

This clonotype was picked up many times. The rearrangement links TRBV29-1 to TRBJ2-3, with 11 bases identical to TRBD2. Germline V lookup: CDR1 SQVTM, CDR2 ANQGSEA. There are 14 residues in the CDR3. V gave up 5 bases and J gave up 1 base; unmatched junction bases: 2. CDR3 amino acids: CSVWGLAGTDTQYF. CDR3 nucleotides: TGCAGCGTTTGGGGACTAGCGGGCACAGATACGCAGTATTTT.

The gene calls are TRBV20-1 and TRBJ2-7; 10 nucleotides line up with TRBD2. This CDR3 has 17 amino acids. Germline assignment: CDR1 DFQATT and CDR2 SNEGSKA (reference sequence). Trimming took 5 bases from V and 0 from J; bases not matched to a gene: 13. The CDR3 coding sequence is TGCAGTGCTGATCCGCGACTAGCGGGCCTGAGCTCCTACGAGCAGTACTTC. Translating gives CSADPRLAGLSSYEQYF.

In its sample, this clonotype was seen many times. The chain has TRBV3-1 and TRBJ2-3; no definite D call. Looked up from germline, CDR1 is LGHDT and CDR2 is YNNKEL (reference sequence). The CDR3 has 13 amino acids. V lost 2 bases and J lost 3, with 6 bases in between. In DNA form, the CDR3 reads TGTGCCAGCAGCCAACTTACGACAGATACGCAGTATTTT. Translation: CASSQLTTDTQYF.

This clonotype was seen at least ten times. In DNA form, the CDR3 reads TGCGCCAGCAGCTTGGTTAGCGGGAGGGGCGGTGAGCAGTTCTTC. Translation: CASSLVSGRGGEQFF. The chain combines TRBV5-1 with TRBJ2-1, with TRBD2 matching over 11 bases. Germline V gene data show CDR1 as SGHRS and CDR2 as YFSETQ. The CDR3 is 15 residues long. V lost 0 bases to trimming and J lost 9 bases; unmatched junction nucleotides: 5.